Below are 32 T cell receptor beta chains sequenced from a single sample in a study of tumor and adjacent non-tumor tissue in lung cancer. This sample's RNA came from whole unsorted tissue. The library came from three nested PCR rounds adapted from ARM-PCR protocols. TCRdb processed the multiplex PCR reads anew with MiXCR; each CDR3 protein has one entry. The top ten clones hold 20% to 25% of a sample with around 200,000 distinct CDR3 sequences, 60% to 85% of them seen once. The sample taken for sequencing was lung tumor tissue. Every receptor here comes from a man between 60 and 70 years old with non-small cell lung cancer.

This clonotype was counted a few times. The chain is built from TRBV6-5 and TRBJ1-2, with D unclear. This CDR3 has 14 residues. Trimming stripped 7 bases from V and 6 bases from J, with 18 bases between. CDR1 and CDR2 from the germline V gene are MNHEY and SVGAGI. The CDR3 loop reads CASNFLADPNGYTF. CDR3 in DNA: TGTGCCAGCAATTTCCTAGCCGATCCCAATGGCTACACCTTC.

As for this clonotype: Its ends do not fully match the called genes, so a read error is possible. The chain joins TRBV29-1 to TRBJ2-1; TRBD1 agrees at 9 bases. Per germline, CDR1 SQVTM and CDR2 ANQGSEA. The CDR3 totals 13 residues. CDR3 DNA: TGCAGCGTTTCCGGGACAGGGATAAATGGGCAGTTCTTC. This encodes CSVSGTGINGQFF.

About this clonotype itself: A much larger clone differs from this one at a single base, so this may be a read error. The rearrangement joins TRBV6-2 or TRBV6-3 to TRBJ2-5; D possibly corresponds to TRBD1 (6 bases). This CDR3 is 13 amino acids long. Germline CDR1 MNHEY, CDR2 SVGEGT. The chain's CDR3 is CATRDTNKEAQYF. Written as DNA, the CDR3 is TGTGCCACCCGGGACACGAATAAAGAGGCCCAGTACTTC.

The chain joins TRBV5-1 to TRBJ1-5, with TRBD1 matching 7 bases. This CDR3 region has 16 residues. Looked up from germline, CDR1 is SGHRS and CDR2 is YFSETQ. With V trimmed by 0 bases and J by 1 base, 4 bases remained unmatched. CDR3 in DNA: TGCGCCAGCAGCTTGGGACAGGGTGGAAGCAATCAGCCCCAGCATTTT. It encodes CASSLGQGGSNQPQHF.

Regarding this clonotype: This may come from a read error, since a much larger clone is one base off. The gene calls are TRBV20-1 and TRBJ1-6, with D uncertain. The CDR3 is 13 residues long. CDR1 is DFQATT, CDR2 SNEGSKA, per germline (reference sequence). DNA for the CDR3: TGCTGTGCGTTGCGTCTCCTCAATTCACCCCTCCACTTT. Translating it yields CCALRLLNSPLHF.

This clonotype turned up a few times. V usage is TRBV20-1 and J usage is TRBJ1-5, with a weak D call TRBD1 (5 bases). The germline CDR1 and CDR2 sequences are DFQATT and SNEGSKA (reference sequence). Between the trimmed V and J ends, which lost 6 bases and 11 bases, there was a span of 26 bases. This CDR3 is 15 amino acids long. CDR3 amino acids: CSALSMGEGIKAQHF. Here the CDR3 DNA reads TGCAGTGCGCTCAGTATGGGGGAGGGCATAAAGGCCCAGCATTTT.

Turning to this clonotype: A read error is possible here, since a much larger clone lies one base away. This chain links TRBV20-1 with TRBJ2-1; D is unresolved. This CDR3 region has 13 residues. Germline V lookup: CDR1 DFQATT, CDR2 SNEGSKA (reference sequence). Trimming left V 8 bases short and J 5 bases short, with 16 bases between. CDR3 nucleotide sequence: TGCAGTACCCAGTCCGAGATCAACAATGAGCAGTTCTTC. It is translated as CSTQSEINNEQFF.

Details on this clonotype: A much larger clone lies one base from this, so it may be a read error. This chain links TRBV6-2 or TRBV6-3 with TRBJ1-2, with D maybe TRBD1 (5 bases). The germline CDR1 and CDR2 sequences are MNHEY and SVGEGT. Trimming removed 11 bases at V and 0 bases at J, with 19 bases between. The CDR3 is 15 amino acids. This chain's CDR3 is CAVWGGGKPNYGYTF. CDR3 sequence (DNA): TGTGCCGTATGGGGCGGCGGAAAGCCTAACTATGGCTACACCTTC.

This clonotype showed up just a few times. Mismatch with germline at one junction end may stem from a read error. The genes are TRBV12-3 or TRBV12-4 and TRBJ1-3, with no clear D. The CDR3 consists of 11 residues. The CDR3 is CASSLGNIIYF. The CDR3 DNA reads TGTGCCAGCAGTCTTGGAAACATCATATATTTT.

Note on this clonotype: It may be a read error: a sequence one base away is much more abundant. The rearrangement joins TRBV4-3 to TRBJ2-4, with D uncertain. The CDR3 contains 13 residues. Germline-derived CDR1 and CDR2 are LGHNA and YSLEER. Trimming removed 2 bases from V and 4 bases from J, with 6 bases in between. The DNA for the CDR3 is TGCGCCAGCAGCCAAACATGGAAAAACATTCAGTACTTC. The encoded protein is CASSQTWKNIQYF.

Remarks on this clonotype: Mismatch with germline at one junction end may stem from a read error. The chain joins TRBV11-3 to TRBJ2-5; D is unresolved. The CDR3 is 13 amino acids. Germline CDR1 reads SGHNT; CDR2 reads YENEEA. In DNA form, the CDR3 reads TGTGCCAGCAGCTCACTGGGTAGTGAGACCCATTACTTC. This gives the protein CASSSLGSETHYF.

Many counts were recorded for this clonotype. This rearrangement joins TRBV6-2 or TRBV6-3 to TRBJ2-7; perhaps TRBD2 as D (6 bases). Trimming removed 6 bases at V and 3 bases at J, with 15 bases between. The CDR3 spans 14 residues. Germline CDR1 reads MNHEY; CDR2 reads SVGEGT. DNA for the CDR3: TGTGCCAGCAGCCAGATACTAGCAGGCTACGAGCAGTACTTC. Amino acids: CASSQILAGYEQYF.

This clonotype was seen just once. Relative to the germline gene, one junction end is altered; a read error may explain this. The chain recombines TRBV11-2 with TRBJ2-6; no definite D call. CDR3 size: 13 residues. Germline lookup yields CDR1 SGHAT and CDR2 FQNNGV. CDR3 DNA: TGTGCCAGCAATCCTATCTCTGGCCAACGTCCTGATTTC. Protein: CASNPISGQRPDF.

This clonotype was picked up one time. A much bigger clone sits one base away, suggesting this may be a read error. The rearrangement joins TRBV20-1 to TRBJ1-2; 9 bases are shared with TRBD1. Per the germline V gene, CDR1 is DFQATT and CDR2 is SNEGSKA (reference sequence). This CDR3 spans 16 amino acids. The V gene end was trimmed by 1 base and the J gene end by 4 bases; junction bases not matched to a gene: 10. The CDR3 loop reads CSARGVLSGQGYGYTF. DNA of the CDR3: TGCAGTGCTAGAGGGGTTCTGTCGGGACAGGGCTATGGCTACACCTTC.

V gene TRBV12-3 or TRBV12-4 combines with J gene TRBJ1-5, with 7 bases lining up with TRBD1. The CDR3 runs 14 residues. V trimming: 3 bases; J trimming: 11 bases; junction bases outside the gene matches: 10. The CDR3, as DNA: TGTGCCAGCAGTTTGGGCGGGGATGGACAGGCCCAGCATTTT. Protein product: CASSLGGDGQAQHF.

CDR3 residues: CASRNMNTEAFF. Written as DNA, the CDR3 is TGCGCCAGCAGAAATATGAACACTGAAGCTTTCTTT. The chain combines TRBV4-3 with TRBJ1-1; D gene ambiguous. The CDR3 spans 12 residues. Germline V gene lookup returns CDR1 LGHNA and CDR2 YSLEER. Trimming left V 6 bases short and J 0 bases short, with 5 bases between.

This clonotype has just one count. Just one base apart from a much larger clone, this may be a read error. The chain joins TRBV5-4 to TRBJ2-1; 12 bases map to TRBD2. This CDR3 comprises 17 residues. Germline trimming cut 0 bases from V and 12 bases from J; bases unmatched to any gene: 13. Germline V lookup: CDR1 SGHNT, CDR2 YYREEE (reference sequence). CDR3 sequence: CASSLEPSLAGGPLQFF. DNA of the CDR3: TGTGCCAGCAGCTTGGAACCCTCACTAGCGGGAGGTCCCTTGCAGTTCTTC.

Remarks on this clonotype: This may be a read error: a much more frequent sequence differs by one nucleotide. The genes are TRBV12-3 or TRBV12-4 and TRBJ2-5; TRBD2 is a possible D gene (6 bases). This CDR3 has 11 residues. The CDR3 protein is CASCLLATQYF. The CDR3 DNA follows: TGTGCCAGCTGTTTACTAGCGACCCAGTACTTC.

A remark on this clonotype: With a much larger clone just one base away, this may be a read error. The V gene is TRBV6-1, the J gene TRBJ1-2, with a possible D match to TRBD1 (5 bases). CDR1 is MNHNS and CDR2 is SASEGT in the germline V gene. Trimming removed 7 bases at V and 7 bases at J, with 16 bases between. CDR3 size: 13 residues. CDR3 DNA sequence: TGTGCCAGCAAACCCCGGGGGGGGAGTGGCTACACCTTC. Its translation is CASKPRGGSGYTF.

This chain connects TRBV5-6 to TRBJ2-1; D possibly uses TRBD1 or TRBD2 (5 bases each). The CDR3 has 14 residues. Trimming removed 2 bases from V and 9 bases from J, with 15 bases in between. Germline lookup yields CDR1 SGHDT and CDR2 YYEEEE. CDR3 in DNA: TGTGCCAGCAGCTTCACGGGGCGTAAAATTGAGCAGTTCTTC. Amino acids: CASSFTGRKIEQFF. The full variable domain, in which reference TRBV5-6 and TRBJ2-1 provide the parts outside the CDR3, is DAGVTQSPTHLIKTRGQQVTLRCSPKSGHDTVSWYQQALGQGPQFIFQYYEEEERQRGNFPDRFSGHQFPNYSSELNVNALLLGDSALYLCASSFTGRKIEQFFGPGTRLTVL.

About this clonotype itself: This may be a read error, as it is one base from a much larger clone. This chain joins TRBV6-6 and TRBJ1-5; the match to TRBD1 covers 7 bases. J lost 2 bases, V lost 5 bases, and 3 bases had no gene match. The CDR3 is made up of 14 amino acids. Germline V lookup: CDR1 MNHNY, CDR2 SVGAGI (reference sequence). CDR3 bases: TGTGCCAGCAGTCGGACAGGATGCAATCAGCCCCAGCATTTT. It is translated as CASSRTGCNQPQHF.

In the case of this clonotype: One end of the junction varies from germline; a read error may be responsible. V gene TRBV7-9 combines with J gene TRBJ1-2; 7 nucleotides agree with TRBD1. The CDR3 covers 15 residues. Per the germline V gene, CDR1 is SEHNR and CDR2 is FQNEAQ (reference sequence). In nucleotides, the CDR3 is TGTCCCAGCAGCTTAGAGCAGGGGGTCGGTTATGGCTACACCTTC. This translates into CPSSLEQGVGYGYTF.

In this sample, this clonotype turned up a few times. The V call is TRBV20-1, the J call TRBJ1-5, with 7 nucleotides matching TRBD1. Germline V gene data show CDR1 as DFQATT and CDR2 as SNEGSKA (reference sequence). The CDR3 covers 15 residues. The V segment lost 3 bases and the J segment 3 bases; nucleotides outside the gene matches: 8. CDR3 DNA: TGCAGTGCTAGGGACCGGGACAGCCCCAATCAGCCCCAGCATTTT. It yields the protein CSARDRDSPNQPQHF.

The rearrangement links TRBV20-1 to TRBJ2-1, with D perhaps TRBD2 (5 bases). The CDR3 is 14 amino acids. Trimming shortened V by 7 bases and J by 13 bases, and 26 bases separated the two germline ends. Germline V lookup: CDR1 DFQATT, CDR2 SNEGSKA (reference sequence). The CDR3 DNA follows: TGCAGTGTGTCTCTAGCAGGAGAGAAGTGGAAACAGTTCTTC. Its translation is CSVSLAGEKWKQFF.

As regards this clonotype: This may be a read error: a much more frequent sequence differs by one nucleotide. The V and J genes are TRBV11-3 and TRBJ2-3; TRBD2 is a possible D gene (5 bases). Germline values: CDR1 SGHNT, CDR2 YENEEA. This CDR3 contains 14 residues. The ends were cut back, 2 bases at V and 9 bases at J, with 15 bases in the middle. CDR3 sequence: CASSLMLTSGTQYF. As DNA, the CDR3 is TGTGCCAGCAGCTTAATGTTGACCTCGGGAACGCAGTATTTT. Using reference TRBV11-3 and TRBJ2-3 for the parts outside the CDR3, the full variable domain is EAGVVQSPRYKIIEKKQPVAFWCNPISGHNTLYWYLQNLGQGPELLIRYENEEAVDDSQLPKDRFSAERLKGVDSTLKIQPAELGDSAVYLCASSLMLTSGTQYFGPGTRLTVL.

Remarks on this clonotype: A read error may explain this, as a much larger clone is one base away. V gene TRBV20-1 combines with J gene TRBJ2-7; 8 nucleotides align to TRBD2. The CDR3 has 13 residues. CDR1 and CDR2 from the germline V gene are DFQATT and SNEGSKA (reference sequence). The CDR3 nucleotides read TGCAGTGCTAGTTGGACTAGCAGCTACGAGCAGTGCTTC. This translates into CSASWTSSYEQCF.

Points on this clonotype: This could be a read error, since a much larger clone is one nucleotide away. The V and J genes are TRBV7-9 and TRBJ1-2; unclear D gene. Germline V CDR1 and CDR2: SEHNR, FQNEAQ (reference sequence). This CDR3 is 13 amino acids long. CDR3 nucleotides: TGTTCCAGCAGCTTAGGGTACCCGGTTGGCTACACCTTC. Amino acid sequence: CSSSLGYPVGYTF. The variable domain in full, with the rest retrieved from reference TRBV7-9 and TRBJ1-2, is DTGVSQNPRHKITKRGQNVTFRCDPISEHNRLYWYRQTLGQGPEFLTYFQNEAQLEKSRLLSDRFSAERPKGSFSTLEIQRTEQGDSAMYLCSSSLGYPVGYTFGSGTRLTVV.

CDR3 coding DNA: TGTGCCAGCAGTTTAAGGGGACTAGCGGGGGGGGCAGATACGCAGTATTTT. It translates to CASSLRGLAGGADTQYF. V gene TRBV12-3 or TRBV12-4 combines with J gene TRBJ2-3; 16 bases match TRBD2. The CDR3 consists of 17 residues. The J segment lost 4 bases and the V segment lost 2 bases, leaving 3 bases of the junction unmatched.

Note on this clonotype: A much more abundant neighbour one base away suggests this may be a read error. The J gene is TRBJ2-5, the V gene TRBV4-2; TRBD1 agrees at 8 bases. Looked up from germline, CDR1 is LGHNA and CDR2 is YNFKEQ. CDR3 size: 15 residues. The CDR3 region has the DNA TGTGCCAGCAGCCAAGTTGTGGACAGGGACCAGACCCATTACTTC. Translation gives CASSQVVDRDQTHYF.

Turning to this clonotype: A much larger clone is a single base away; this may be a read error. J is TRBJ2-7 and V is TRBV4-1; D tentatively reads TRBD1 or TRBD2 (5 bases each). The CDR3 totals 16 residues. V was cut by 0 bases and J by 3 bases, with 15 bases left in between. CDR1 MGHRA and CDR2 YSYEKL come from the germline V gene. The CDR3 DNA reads TGCGCCAGCAGCCAAGATGGGACGTTCCCTCGCTACGAGCAGTACTTC. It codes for CASSQDGTFPRYEQYF.

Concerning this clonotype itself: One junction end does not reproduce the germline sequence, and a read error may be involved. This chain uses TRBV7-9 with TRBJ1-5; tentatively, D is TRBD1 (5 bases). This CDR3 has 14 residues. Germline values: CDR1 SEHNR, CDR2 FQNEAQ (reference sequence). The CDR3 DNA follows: TGTGCCAGCAGCTTATCCCGGGGCGATCAACCCCAGCATTTT. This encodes CASSLSRGDQPQHF.

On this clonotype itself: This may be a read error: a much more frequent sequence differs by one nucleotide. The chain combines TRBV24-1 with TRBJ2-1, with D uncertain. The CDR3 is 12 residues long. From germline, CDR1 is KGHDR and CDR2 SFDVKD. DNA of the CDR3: TGTGCCACCGGTGATTTAAAGTGGGAGCAGTTCTTC. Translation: CATGDLKWEQFF.